Listed below are T cell receptor beta chains from one sample, sequenced in a study of blood T cell repertoires in COVID-19. TCRdb keeps only in-frame clones here, not all; method: immunoSEQ multiplex PCR. The sample consists of around 67,000 clones, 65% to 85% of them appearing once. What was sequenced was peripheral blood. All receptors derive from a man aged 45-60 years with active COVID-19. Both conserved end residues are part of each CDR3. A D gene is named only where the DNA matches it firmly. Clone sizes are given selectively: once, few, many, or a class where the clone is expanded.

CDR3: CAWSVGGAGGQDTQYF; DNA: TGTGCCTGGAGTGTAGGTGGAGCGGGAGGTCAAGATACGCAGTATTTT; D: TRBD2; V: TRBV30; size: .; J: TRBJ2-3
CDR3: CASSPRSSYEQYF; DNA: TGTGCCAGCAGCCCTAGGTCCTCCTACGAGCAGTACTTC; D: .; V: TRBV5-4; size: .; J: TRBJ2-7
CDR3: CASSSLTSGSFHEQYF; DNA: TGTGCCAGCAGTTCCCTGACTAGCGGGAGTTTCCACGAGCAGTACTTC; D: TRBD2; V: TRBV28; size: .; J: TRBJ2-7
CDR3: CASSDSGEDTEAFF; DNA: TGTGCCAGCTCAGATTCGGGTGAGGACACTGAAGCTTTCTTT; D: .; V: TRBV18; size: .; J: TRBJ1-1
CDR3: CASSLGGHYEQYF; DNA: TGTGCCAGCAGCTTAGGGGGCCACTACGAGCAGTACTTC; D: .; V: TRBV11-2; size: once; J: TRBJ2-7
CDR3: CASSPSRDTEELAKNIQYF; DNA: TGTGCCAGCAGCCCCAGCCGGGACACCGAAGAACTAGCCAAAAACATTCAGTACTTC; D: .; V: TRBV7-8; size: few; J: TRBJ2-4
CDR3: CASSFFSQGGSGYTF; DNA: TGTGCCAGCAGTTTCTTCAGCCAGGGGGGTAGTGGCTACACCTTC; D: TRBD1; V: TRBV6-5; size: .; J: TRBJ1-2
CDR3: CASSPDRVGKETQYF; DNA: TGTGCCAGCAGTCCAGACAGGGTAGGAAAAGAGACCCAGTACTTC; D: TRBD1; V: TRBV6-2/TRBV6-3; size: .; J: TRBJ2-5
CDR3: CASSPRAGGTDTQYF; DNA: TGTGCCAGCAGCCCACGCGCGGGAGGCACAGATACGCAGTATTTT; D: TRBD2; V: TRBV7-2; size: .; J: TRBJ2-3
CDR3: CASSPSGALNTEAFF; DNA: TGTGCCAGCAGCCCCAGCGGCGCGCTGAACACTGAAGCTTTCTTT; D: .; V: TRBV5-8; size: few; J: TRBJ1-1
CDR3: CASSSRRVPQETQYF; DNA: TGTGCCAGCAGCAGTCGCAGGGTCCCACAAGAGACCCAGTACTTC; D: .; V: TRBV21-1; size: .; J: TRBJ2-5
CDR3: CASSPRGEGTDTQYF; DNA: TGTGCCAGCAGCCCGCGCGGGGAAGGCACAGATACGCAGTATTTT; D: .; V: TRBV28; size: .; J: TRBJ2-3
CDR3: CASSQGLAGGSDTQYF; DNA: TGTGCCAGCAGCCAAGGACTAGCGGGGGGGTCAGATACGCAGTATTTT; D: TRBD2; V: TRBV3-1/TRBV3-2; size: few; J: TRBJ2-3
CDR3: CASRGDLSSYEQYF; DNA: TGTGCCAGCAGGGGGGACTTATCCTCCTACGAGCAGTACTTC; D: .; V: TRBV6-5; size: .; J: TRBJ2-7
CDR3: CASSRLETSRETQYF; DNA: TGTGCCAGCAGCCGTCTTGAGACTAGCCGAGAGACCCAGTACTTC; D: TRBD2; V: TRBV9; size: .; J: TRBJ2-5
CDR3: CASSLRDRLTIYF; DNA: TGTGCCAGCAGTCTCCGGGACAGACTCACCATATATTTT; D: TRBD1; V: TRBV28; size: .; J: TRBJ1-3
CDR3: CASRLTDTQYF; DNA: TGTGCCAGCCGACTTACAGATACGCAGTATTTT; D: .; V: TRBV6-5; size: .; J: TRBJ2-3
CDR3: CSAPLPPSAEAFF; DNA: TGCAGCGCCCCTCTTCCGCCGTCGGCTGAAGCTTTCTTT; D: .; V: TRBV29-1; size: few; J: TRBJ1-1
CDR3: CASSVLGLEETQYF; DNA: TGTGCCAGCAGTGTGCTGGGACTGGAAGAGACCCAGTACTTC; D: .; V: TRBV6-2/TRBV6-3; size: .; J: TRBJ2-5
CDR3: CASMRSRVGGRNQPQHF; DNA: TGTGCCAGCATGAGATCAAGAGTTGGGGGCCGCAATCAGCCCCAGCATTTT; D: .; V: TRBV28; size: .; J: TRBJ1-5
CDR3: CASSQGTDTQYF; DNA: TGTGCCAGCAGCCAGGGCACAGATACGCAGTATTTT; D: .; V: TRBV7-2; size: .; J: TRBJ2-3
CDR3: CASSMAQRGGLSETQYF; DNA: TGTGCCAGTAGTATGGCCCAGCGAGGGGGCCTATCGGAGACCCAGTACTTC; D: TRBD1; V: TRBV19; size: .; J: TRBJ2-5
CDR3: CASSFQSGYEQYF; DNA: TGTGCCAGCAGCTTCCAGTCGGGCTACGAGCAGTACTTC; D: .; V: TRBV7-8; size: .; J: TRBJ2-7
CDR3: CASSLDLAGYTDTQYF; DNA: TGTGCCAGCAGCTTAGATCTAGCGGGTTACACAGATACGCAGTATTTT; D: TRBD2; V: TRBV7-2; size: .; J: TRBJ2-3
CDR3: CAISGTSGTTYEQYF; DNA: TGTGCCATCAGTGGCACTAGCGGGACCACCTACGAGCAGTACTTC; D: TRBD2; V: TRBV10-3; size: once; J: TRBJ2-7
CDR3: CASSLLQGTGNTIYF; DNA: TGCGCCAGCAGCTTACTACAGGGGACTGGAAACACCATATATTTT; D: TRBD1; V: TRBV5-1; size: .; J: TRBJ1-3
CDR3: CASSHPSGQSPLHF; DNA: TGCGCCAGCAGCCACCCCTCAGGGCAATCACCCCTCCACTTT; D: .; V: TRBV4-1; size: .; J: TRBJ1-6
CDR3: CAISESRNTEAFF; DNA: TGTGCCATCAGTGAGTCGCGTAACACTGAAGCTTTCTTT; D: .; V: TRBV10-3; size: .; J: TRBJ1-1
CDR3: CASSFLYPPGGNEQYF; DNA: TGTGCCAGCAGCTTCCTCTACCCGCCAGGGGGCAACGAGCAGTACTTC; D: TRBD1; V: TRBV5-4; size: few; J: TRBJ2-7
CDR3: CASSQTVRDYGYTF; DNA: TGTGCCAGCAGCCAAACTGTGCGGGATTATGGCTACACCTTC; D: .; V: TRBV3-1/TRBV3-2; size: .; J: TRBJ1-2
CDR3: CASRIQTSGRAGEQYF; DNA: TGTGCCAGCAGAATCCAGACTAGCGGGAGGGCCGGGGAGCAGTACTTC; D: TRBD2; V: TRBV6-6; size: few; J: TRBJ2-7